The rows below give T cell receptor beta chains drawn from one sample of a study of T cell changes during pregnancy in multiple sclerosis. This table comes from immunoSEQ multiplex PCR, and its TCRdb copy is limited to in-frame clones, with some not included. The sample lists around 59,000 clones, 92% seen once, with around 3% in the top ten. Sequenced material: peripheral blood, taken in the third trimester of pregnancy. The receptors derive from a female donor in good health, enrolled as a control in a pregnancy study. Both conserved end residues are part of each CDR3. The D gene is left open where the match is weak. Size tells how often a clone was seen (once, few, many) or the class of an expanded clone, and some rows leave it out.

-,TRBJ1-2,TRBV7-2,TRBD1,TGTGCCAGCAGCGGCGGGACAGGAGGAATCTATGGCTACACCTTC,CASSGGTGGIYGYTF
once,TRBJ2-5,TRBV21-1,-,TGTGCCAGCAGCAAACCCCGACTAGCGGCCCCAGAAGAGACCCAGTACTTC,CASSKPRLAAPEETQYF
-,TRBJ1-6,TRBV6-5,-,TGTGCCAGCAGATTCGGGACAAACAATTCACCCCTCCACTTT,CASRFGTNNSPLHF
-,TRBJ2-1,TRBV11-3,TRBD2,TGTGCCAGCAGCTTAGGGCTAGCGGGGGCATACAATGAGCAGTTCTTC,CASSLGLAGAYNEQFF
-,TRBJ2-1,TRBV27,TRBD2,TGTGCCAGCAGCTCCGGGACTAGCGGTCACAATGAGCAGTTCTTC,CASSSGTSGHNEQFF
-,TRBJ2-7,TRBV4-3,TRBD1,TGCGCCAGCAGCCAAGGGACAGGGGGCGAATACGAGCAGTACTTC,CASSQGTGGEYEQYF
-,TRBJ2-7,TRBV18,TRBD1,TGTGCCAGCTCAGCCACCGGGACAGTGTTTGACGAGCAGTACTTC,CASSATGTVFDEQYF
-,TRBJ1-2,TRBV29-1,TRBD1,TGCAGCGGCGGACAGGTCTCCATGGGCGGCTACACCTTC,CSGGQVSMGGYTF
-,TRBJ2-5,TRBV28,-,TGTGCCAGCAGTTTTGTGCAGGGGGGACGAGAGACCCAGTACTTC,CASSFVQGGRETQYF
-,TRBJ1-2,TRBV29-1,-,TGCAGCGTTGAATTAGACAGCCACTATGGCTACACCTTC,CSVELDSHYGYTF
-,TRBJ1-1,TRBV2,-,TGTGCCAGCAGGCCGCTAATGACGACAGTCACTTTGAACACTGAAGCTTTCTTT,CASRPLMTTVTLNTEAFF
-,TRBJ2-1,TRBV12-2,-,TGTGCAAGTCGCCTTTCCCCGGGGGGGGGTTACAATGAGCAGTTCTTC,CASRLSPGGGYNEQFF